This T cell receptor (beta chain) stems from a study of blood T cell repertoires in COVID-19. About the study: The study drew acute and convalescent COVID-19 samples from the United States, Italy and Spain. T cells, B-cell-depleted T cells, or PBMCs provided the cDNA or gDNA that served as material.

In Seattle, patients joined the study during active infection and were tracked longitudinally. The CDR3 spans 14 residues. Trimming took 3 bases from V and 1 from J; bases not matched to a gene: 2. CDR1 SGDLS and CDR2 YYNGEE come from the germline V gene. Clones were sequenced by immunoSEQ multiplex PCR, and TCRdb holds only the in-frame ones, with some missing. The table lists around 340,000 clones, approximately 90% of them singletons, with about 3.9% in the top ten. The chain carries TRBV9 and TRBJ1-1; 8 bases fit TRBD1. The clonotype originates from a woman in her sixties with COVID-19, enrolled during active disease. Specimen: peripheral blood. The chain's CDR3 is CASSETGANTEAFF. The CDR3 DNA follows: TGTGCCAGCAGCGAGACAGGGGCGAACACTGAAGCTTTCTTT.